The 19 T cell receptor beta chains below were found in one sample sequenced in a study of blood T cell repertoires in COVID-19. Clones were read by immunoSEQ multiplex PCR, and TCRdb kept only the in-frame ones, dropping some. Here the sample spans approximately 50,000 clones, 81% being singletons. Sequenced material: peripheral blood. The receptor set was obtained from a woman aged 80 or older with COVID-19, enrolled during active disease.

The V and J genes are TRBV10-2 and TRBJ2-3, with TRBD2 as a possible D gene (7 bases). V was trimmed by 5 bases and J by 3 bases, leaving 18 bases between them. Looked up from germline, CDR1 is WSHSY and CDR2 is SAAADI. The CDR3 covers 16 residues. DNA of the CDR3: TGCGCCAGCAGTTTCCAAGGGGGGAGGGGAACAGATACGCAGTATTTT. It yields the protein CASSFQGGRGTDTQYF.

This rearrangement joins TRBV4-1 to TRBJ2-1; 7 positions agree with TRBD2. CDR1 is MGHRA, CDR2 YSYEKL, per germline. Trimming removed 1 base from V and 5 bases from J; junction bases left unmatched: 2. The CDR3 has 14 amino acids. CDR3 bases: TGCGCCAGCAGCCAAGGGGAGGGTGACAATGAGCAGTTCTTC. Its protein is CASSQGEGDNEQFF.

This clone was observed a handful of times. The V and J genes are TRBV6-2 or TRBV6-3 and TRBJ2-3, with 8 nucleotides matching TRBD2. The CDR3 has 14 amino acids. The trim removed 6 bases at V and 2 bases at J, leaving 4 bases unmatched. The germline gives CDR1 MNHEY, CDR2 SVGEGT. The CDR3 coding sequence is TGTGCCAGCAGCTCAGCGGGAGACACAGATACGCAGTATTTT. Encoded protein: CASSSAGDTDTQYF.

The rearrangement uses TRBV2 and TRBJ2-7, with 7 bases lining up with TRBD2. Per germline, CDR1 SNHLY and CDR2 FYNNEI. Germline trimming cut 6 bases from V and 2 bases from J; bases unmatched to any gene: 10. This CDR3 comprises 15 residues. CDR3 sequence (DNA): TGTGCCAGCAGGAGGGAGTCTAGCGGTACCTACGAGCAGTACTTC. Amino acids: CASRRESSGTYEQYF.

The V gene is TRBV5-1, the J gene TRBJ2-1; D is ambiguous. Germline CDR1 reads SGHRS; CDR2 reads YFSETQ. Deletions cut 0 bases from V and 2 bases from J, with 9 bases between. CDR3 length: 15 amino acids. The CDR3 sequence is CASSLVAETYNEQFF. The CDR3 DNA reads TGCGCCAGCAGCTTGGTGGCGGAAACCTACAATGAGCAGTTCTTC.

The gene calls are TRBV2 and TRBJ2-2, with 7 bases that match TRBD2. Germline V gene lookup returns CDR1 SNHLY and CDR2 FYNNEI. The CDR3 runs 14 residues. The trim removed 8 bases at V and 0 bases at J, leaving 3 bases unmatched. The CDR3: CASLADANTGELFF. The CDR3 DNA sequence: TGTGCCAGCCTAGCGGACGCGAACACCGGGGAGCTGTTTTTT.

CDR3 sequence reads: CASSVGSAGGTNEQFF. CDR3 coding DNA: TGTGCCAGCAGCGTAGGATCAGCGGGAGGAACCAATGAGCAGTTCTTC. The chain joins TRBV9 to TRBJ2-1, with 9 bases identical to TRBD2. The CDR3 sequence is 16 residues long. CDR1 and CDR2 from the germline V gene are SGDLS and YYNGEE. V was pared by 0 bases and J by 6 bases, with 7 bases of the junction left unmatched.

The chain joins TRBV5-6 to TRBJ2-7; 13 bases are a match to TRBD2. CDR1 and CDR2 from the germline V gene are SGHDT and YYEEEE. The CDR3 extends over 15 amino acids. V shed 4 bases and J 2 bases; nucleotides not matched to a gene: 3. CDR3 sequence (DNA): TGTGCCAGCAGCGACGGGACTAGCGGGACCTACGAGCAGTACTTC. It is translated as CASSDGTSGTYEQYF.

This clone has at least ten counts. This chain links TRBV5-4 with TRBJ2-2; the D gene is possibly TRBD2 (5 bases). Trimming cost V 4 bases and J 11 bases, with 12 bases left between them. Germline CDR1 reads SGHNT; CDR2 reads YYREEE (reference sequence). This CDR3 region has 12 residues. For the CDR3, the DNA is TGTGCCAGCAGCCCCGGGGTGGGAGAGCTGTTTTTT. Protein: CASSPGVGELFF.

This clone was counted ten times or more. The chain is built from TRBV4-2 and TRBJ1-6; D unresolved. The V and J ends lost 4 bases and 9 bases respectively, with 16 bases between them. The CDR3 sequence is 15 residues long. Germline lookup yields CDR1 LGHNA and CDR2 YNFKEQ. The CDR3, as DNA: TGTGCCAGCAGCCCCGAGGAGGGTCTGGGTTCACCCCTCCACTTT. Protein product: CASSPEEGLGSPLHF.

About this clone itself: Other nucleotide sequences in the sample specify the same CDR3. The chain combines TRBV2 with TRBJ2-1, with D uncertain. This CDR3 is 10 amino acids long. Trimming removed 6 bases from V and 6 bases from J, with 3 bases in between. Germline values: CDR1 SNHLY, CDR2 FYNNEI. CDR3: CASSLNEQFF. The CDR3 DNA sequence: TGTGCCAGCAGCCTCAATGAGCAGTTCTTC.

Only a few counts were recorded for this clone. V is TRBV6-5 and J is TRBJ1-5, with 8 bases identical to TRBD1. Germline V gene sequence: CDR1 MNHEY, CDR2 SVGAGI. The CDR3 has 15 amino acids. The trim removed 6 bases at V and 0 bases at J, leaving 4 bases unmatched. This CDR3 reads CASSLTGDSNQPQHF. CDR3 DNA: TGTGCCAGCAGCCTGACAGGGGATAGCAATCAGCCCCAGCATTTT.

The gene calls are TRBV29-1 and TRBJ2-7; D gene ambiguous. Germline V gives CDR1 SQVTM, CDR2 ANQGSEA. This CDR3 region has 12 residues. Deletions cut 6 bases from V and 0 bases from J, with 9 bases between. CDR3 loop: CSVVQSSYEQYF. The CDR3 nucleotides read TGCAGCGTCGTACAGAGCTCCTACGAGCAGTACTTC.

The gene calls are TRBV27 and TRBJ2-6; D is perhaps TRBD1 (6 bases). The CDR3 extends over 18 amino acids. V was clipped by 8 bases and J by 0 bases, with 20 bases between them. Germline V gene sequence: CDR1 MNHEY, CDR2 SMNVEV (reference sequence). CDR3 in DNA: TGTGCCAGCTCTAGCAGGGGCAGTTCGCTCTCTGGGGCCAACGTCCTGACTTTC. Translated, it gives CASSSRGSSLSGANVLTF.

CDR3 DNA sequence: TGTGCCAGCTCACCGCTACGACTAGCGGGAGGGAGCTCCTACAATGAGCAGTTCTTC. As protein: CASSPLRLAGGSSYNEQFF. This sequence joins TRBV18 and TRBJ2-1, with 14 bases matching TRBD2. V lost 3 bases and J lost 0; bases outside the gene matches: 7. The CDR3 sequence is 19 residues long. The V gene's germline CDR1 is KGHSH and CDR2 LQKENI.

This clone was counted between two and nine times. The DNA is omitted, as the CDR3 cannot be located on it reliably, and the CDR3 follows TCRdb's listing. This rearrangement joins TRBV5-6 to TRBJ1-1; the DNA was not used to check the table's D call, TRBD1. The CDR3 sequence runs 11 residues, both termini included. CDR1 SGHDT and CDR2 YYEEEE come from the germline V gene. The CDR3 protein is CASSFGQGTFF.

This clone appeared once. The chain uses TRBV5-1 and TRBJ2-7; maybe TRBD2 (6 bases). The CDR3 has 13 residues. The germline V and J ends were trimmed by 4 bases and 4 bases, with 12 bases remaining between them. Germline V gene lookup returns CDR1 SGHRS and CDR2 YFSETQ. In nucleotides, the CDR3 is TGCGCCAGCAGCCCTGAGGGACTGTACGAGCAGTACTTC. Its translation: CASSPEGLYEQYF.

This clone occurred many times. The chain joins TRBV3-1 (or the pseudogene TRBV3-2) to TRBJ2-7; TRBD2 might be the D (6 bases). The length of the CDR3 is 13 residues. CDR1 is LGHDT, CDR2 YNNKEL, per germline (reference sequence). V dropped 6 bases and J dropped 3 bases, with 12 bases sitting between them. The DNA of the CDR3 is TGTGCCAGCAGTCTCGGGCGGGGCTACGAGCAGTACTTC. Amino acid sequence: CASSLGRGYEQYF.

This clone was counted a few times. The J gene is TRBJ1-1, the V gene TRBV11-2; 7 bases agree with TRBD1. Germline V gene data show CDR1 as SGHAT and CDR2 as FQNNGV. The ends lost 5 bases at V and 8 bases at J; junction bases unmatched: 14. The CDR3 sequence is 15 residues long. CDR3 sequence: CASSPQTGALTEAFF. CDR3 nucleotide sequence: TGTGCCAGCAGCCCGCAAACAGGGGCCCTTACCGAAGCTTTCTTT.